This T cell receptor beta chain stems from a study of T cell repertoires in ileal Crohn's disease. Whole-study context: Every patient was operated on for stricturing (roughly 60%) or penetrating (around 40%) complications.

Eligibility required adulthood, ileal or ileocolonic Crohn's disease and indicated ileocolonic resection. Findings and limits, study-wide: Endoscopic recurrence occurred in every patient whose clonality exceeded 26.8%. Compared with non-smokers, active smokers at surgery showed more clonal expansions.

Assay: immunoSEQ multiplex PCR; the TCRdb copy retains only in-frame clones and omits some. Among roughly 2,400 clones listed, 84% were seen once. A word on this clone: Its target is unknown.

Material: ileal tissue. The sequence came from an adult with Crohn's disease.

The CDR3 nucleotides read TGCGCCAGCAGCTTTACTAGCGGGGGGCGCACCGGGGAGCTGTTTTTT. This gives the protein CASSFTSGGRTGELFF. V is TRBV5-1 and J is TRBJ2-2, with 12 bases identical to TRBD2. The germline V gene encodes CDR1 SGHRS and CDR2 YFSETQ. V was pared by 2 bases and J by 4 bases, with 3 bases of the junction left unmatched. The CDR3 runs 16 residues.